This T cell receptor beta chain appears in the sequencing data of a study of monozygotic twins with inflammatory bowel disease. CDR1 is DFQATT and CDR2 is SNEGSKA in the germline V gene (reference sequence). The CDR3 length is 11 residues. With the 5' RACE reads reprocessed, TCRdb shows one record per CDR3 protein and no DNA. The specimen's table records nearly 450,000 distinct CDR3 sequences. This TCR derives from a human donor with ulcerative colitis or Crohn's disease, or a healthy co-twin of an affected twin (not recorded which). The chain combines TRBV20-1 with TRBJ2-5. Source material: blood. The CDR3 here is CSARGQETQYF.